This paragraph reports one TCR beta chain. Repertoires were generated with immunoSEQ multiplex PCR, while TCRdb's copy carries only in-frame clones and drops some. The data contain over 85,000 clones, 87% of them singletons. This entry is derived from a study of blood T cell repertoires in COVID-19. Germline V CDR1 and CDR2: SGHTA, FQGNSA. V was pared by 5 bases and J by 4 bases, with 11 bases of the junction left unmatched. This CDR3 is built from 17 residues. The clonotype was recovered from a human donor in a cohort sampled during active COVID-19. Sequences were obtained from peripheral blood. The chain employs TRBV7-2 and TRBJ2-6, with 7 positions matching TRBD2. CDR3 protein: CASSNTGAGVGANVLTF. CDR3 nucleotide sequence: TGTGCCAGCAGCAACACCGGGGCGGGGGTCGGGGCCAACGTCCTGACTTTC.